This T cell receptor beta chain was identified during a study of T cell responses to AZD1222 COVID-19 vaccine. Looking at the study overall: The analysis combined second doses at about 4 or about 12 weeks. Study-wide results and limits: Two AZD1222 doses significantly raised spike-specific TCR breadth and depth over controls.

TCRdb's table, derived via immunoSEQ multiplex PCR, lists solely in-frame clones and lacks some. Here the sample spans some 130,000 clones, roughly 88% being singletons. Details on this clone: The antigen is unknown.

In germline, CDR1 is SGHRS, CDR2 YFSETQ. The CDR3 spans 15 residues. Trimming removed 2 bases from V and 6 bases from J; junction bases left unmatched: 9. The chain uses TRBV5-1 and TRBJ2-3, with 7 nucleotides matching TRBD2. This TCR was sampled from an adult in good health. Source: peripheral blood, taken on day 0 of AZD1222 vaccination. CDR3 coding DNA: TGCGCCAGCAGCTTCGGGGGGAGAGTTAGCGATACGCAGTATTTT. Protein sequence: CASSFGGRVSDTQYF.